This entry concerns a single T cell receptor beta chain. Its antigen is unknown. CDR3 length: 13 amino acids. V was clipped by 3 bases and J by 2 bases, with 8 bases between them. Germline V gene lookup returns CDR1 MNHEY and CDR2 SMNVEV (reference sequence). Some clones are missing from TCRdb's copy, which holds only in-frame ones; the method was immunoSEQ multiplex PCR. The sample holds 45,000 or so clones, 75% to 90% seen once. The data were taken from a study of CD4+ T cells in melanoma. Study-level findings and limits: CD8+ T cell, macrophage and B cell function reportedly correlated with neoantigen-specific CD4+ T cells.

The rearrangement links TRBV27 to TRBJ2-7, with a tentative D call TRBD2 (5 bases). The receptor was derived from a human donor with melanoma. The sample comprised peripheral blood. CDR3 in DNA: TGTGCCAGCAGTTTTTCGGAGGCCTACGAGCAGTACTTC. It yields the protein CASSFSEAYEQYF.